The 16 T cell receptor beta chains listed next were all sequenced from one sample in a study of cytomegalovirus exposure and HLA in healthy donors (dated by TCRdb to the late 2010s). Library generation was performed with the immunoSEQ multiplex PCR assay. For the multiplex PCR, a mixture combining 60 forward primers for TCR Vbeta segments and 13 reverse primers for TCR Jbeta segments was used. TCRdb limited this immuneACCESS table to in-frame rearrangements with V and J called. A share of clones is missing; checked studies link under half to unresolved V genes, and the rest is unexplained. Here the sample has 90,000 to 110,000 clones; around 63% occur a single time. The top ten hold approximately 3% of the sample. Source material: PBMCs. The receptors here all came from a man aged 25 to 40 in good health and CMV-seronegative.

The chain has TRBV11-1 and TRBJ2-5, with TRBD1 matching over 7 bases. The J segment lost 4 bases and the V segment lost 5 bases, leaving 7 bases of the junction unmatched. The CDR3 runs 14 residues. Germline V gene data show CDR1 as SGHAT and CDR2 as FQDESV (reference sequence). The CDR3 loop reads CASSQGQHLETQYF. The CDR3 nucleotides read TGTGCCAGCAGCCAGGGACAGCACTTAGAGACCCAGTACTTC.

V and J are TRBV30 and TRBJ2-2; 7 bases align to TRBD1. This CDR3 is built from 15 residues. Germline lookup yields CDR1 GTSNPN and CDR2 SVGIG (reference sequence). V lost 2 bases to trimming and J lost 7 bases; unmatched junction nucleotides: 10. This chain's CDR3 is CAWSPQGGGGGELFF. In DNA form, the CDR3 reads TGTGCCTGGAGTCCCCAAGGGGGCGGAGGCGGGGAGCTGTTTTTT.

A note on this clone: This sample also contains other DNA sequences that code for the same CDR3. For the CDR3, the DNA is TGTGCCAGCAGTTTCTCAGGCAATCAGCCCCAGCATTTT. Protein: CASSFSGNQPQHF. V usage is TRBV28 and J usage is TRBJ1-5, with D uncertain. The V end lost 3 bases, the J end lost 2 bases, and 5 bases lay between the germline ends. The CDR3 consists of 13 residues. Germline V gene lookup returns CDR1 MDHEN and CDR2 SYDVKM.

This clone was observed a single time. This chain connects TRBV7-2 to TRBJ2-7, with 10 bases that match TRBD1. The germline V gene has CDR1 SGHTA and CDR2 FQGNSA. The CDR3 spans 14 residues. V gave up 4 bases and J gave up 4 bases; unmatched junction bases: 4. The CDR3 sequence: CASSSTGQGYEQYF. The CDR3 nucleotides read TGTGCCAGCAGCTCTACGGGACAGGGGTACGAGCAGTACTTC.

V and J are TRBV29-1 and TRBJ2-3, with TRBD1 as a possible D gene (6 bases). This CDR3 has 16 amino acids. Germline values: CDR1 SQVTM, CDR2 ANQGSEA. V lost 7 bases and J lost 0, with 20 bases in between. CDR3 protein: CSAPGQRISSTDTQYF. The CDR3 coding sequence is TGCAGCGCACCGGGACAAAGAATTTCTAGCACAGATACGCAGTATTTT.

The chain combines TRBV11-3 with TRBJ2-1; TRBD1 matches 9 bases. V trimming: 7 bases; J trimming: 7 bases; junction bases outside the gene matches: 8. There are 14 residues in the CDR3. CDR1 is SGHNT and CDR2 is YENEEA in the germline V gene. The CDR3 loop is CASTITGQGNEQFF. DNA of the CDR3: TGTGCCAGCACTATAACTGGACAGGGGAATGAGCAGTTCTTC.

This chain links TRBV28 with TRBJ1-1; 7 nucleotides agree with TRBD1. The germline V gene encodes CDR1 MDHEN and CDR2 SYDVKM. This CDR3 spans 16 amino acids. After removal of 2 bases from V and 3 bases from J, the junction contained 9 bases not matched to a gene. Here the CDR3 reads CASSLPFSGGDTEAFF. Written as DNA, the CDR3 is TGTGCCAGCAGTTTACCCTTCTCAGGGGGTGACACTGAAGCTTTCTTT.

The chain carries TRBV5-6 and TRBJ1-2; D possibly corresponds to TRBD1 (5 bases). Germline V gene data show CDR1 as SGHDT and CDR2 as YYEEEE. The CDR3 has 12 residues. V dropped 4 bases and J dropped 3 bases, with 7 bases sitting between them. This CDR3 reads CASSPRDYGYTF. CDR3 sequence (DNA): TGTGCCAGCAGCCCCAGGGACTATGGCTACACCTTC.

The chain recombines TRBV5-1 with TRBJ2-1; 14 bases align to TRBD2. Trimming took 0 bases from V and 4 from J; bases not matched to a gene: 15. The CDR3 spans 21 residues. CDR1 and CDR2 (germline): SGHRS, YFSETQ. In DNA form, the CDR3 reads TGCGCCAGCAGCTTGGATGTGGCTGGGGGACTAGCGGGAGCCTCGTACAATGAGCAGTTCTTC. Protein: CASSLDVAGGLAGASYNEQFF.

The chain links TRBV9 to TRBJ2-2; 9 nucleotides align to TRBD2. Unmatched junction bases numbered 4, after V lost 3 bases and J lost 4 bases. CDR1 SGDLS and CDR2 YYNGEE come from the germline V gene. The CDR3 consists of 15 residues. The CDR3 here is CASSAGLAGTGELFF. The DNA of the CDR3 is TGTGCCAGCAGCGCGGGACTAGCTGGCACCGGGGAGCTGTTTTTT. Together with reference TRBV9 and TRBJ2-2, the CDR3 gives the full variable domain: DSGVTQTPKHLITATGQRVTLRCSPRSGDLSVYWYQQSLDQGLQFLIQYYNGEERAKGNILERFSAQQFPDLHSELNLSSLELGDSALYFCASSAGLAGTGELFFGEGSRLTVL.

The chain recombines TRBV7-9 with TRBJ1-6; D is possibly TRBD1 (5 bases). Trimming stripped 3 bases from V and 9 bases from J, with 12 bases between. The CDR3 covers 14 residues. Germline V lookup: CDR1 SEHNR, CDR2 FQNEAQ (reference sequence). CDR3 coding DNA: TGTGCCAGCAGCTTCAAGGGGAAGGGTTCACCCCTCCACTTT. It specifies CASSFKGKGSPLHF.

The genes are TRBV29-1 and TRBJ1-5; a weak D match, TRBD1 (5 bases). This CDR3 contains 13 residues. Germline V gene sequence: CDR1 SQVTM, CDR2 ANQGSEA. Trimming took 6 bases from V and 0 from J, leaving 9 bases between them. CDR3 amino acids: CSVNQGSNQPQHF. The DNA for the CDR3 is TGCAGCGTGAACCAGGGTAGCAATCAGCCCCAGCATTTT. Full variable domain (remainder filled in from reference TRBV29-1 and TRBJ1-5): SAVISQKPSRDICQRGTSLTIQCQVDSQVTMMFWYRQQPGQSLTLIATANQGSEATYESGFVIDKFPISRPNLTFSTLTVSNMSPEDSSIYLCSVNQGSNQPQHFGDGTRLSIL.

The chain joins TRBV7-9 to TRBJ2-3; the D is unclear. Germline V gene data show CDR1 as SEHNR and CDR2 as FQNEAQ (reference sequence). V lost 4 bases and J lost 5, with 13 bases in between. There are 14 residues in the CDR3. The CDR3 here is CASSSNLPGDTQYF. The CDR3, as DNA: TGTGCCAGCAGCTCAAACTTGCCGGGAGATACGCAGTATTTT.

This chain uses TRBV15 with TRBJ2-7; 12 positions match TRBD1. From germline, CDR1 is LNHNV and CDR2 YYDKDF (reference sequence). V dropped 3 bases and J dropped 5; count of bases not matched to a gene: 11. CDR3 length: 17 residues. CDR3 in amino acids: CATSSAPPGQGAHEQYF. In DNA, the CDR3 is TGTGCCACCAGCAGTGCTCCCCCGGGACAGGGGGCTCACGAGCAGTACTTC.

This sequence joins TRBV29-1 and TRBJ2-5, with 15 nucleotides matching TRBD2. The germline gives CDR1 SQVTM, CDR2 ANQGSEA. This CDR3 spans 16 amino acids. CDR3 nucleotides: TGCAGTGTTCGGGGGACTAGCGGGGGGAGACCGGAGACCCAGTACTTC. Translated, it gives CSVRGTSGGRPETQYF. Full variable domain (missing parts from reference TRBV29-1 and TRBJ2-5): SAVISQKPSRDICQRGTSLTIQCQVDSQVTMMFWYRQQPGQSLTLIATANQGSEATYESGFVIDKFPISRPNLTFSTLTVSNMSPEDSSIYLCSVRGTSGGRPETQYFGPGTRLLVL.

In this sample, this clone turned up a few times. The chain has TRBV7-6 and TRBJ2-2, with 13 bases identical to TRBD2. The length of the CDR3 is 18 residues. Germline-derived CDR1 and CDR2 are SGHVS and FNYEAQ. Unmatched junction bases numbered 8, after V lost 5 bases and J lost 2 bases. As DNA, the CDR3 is TGTGCCAGCAGCAAAGAGACTAGCGGGAGGCGCAACACCGGGGAGCTGTTTTTT. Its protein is CASSKETSGRRNTGELFF.